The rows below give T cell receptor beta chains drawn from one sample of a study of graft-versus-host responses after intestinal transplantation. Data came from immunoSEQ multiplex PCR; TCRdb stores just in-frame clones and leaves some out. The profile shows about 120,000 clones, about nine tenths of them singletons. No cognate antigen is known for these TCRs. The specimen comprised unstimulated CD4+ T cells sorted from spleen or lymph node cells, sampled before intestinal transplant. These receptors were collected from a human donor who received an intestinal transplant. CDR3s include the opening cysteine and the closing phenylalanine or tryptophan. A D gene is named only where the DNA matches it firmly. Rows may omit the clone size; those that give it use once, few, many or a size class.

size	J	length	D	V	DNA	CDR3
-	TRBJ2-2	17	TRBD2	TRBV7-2	TGTGCCAGCAGCTTTACTAGCGGGGGCTTGAACACCGGGGAGCTGTTTTTT	CASSFTSGGLNTGELFF
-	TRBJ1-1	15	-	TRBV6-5	TGTGCCAGCAGTTACACTGGGATGAGGGGGAATGAAGCTTTCTTT	CASSYTGMRGNEAFF
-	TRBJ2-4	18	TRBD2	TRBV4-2	TGTGCCAGCAGCCAAGCGCCCCAACGCGAAACGGGGGGAGGCATTCAGTACTTC	CASSQAPQRETGGGIQYF
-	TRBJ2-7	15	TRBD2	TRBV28	TGTGCCAGCAGTTTATCCGCTAGCGGGAGTCCCGAGCAGTACTTC	CASSLSASGSPEQYF
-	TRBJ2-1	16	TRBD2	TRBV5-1	TGCGCCAGCAGCTCAAAACCTAGCGGGCTATACAATGAGCAGTTCTTC	CASSSKPSGLYNEQFF
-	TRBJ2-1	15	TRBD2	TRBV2	TGTGCCAGCAGCGGAGCGGGGTTTTCCTACAATGAGCAGTTCTTC	CASSGAGFSYNEQFF
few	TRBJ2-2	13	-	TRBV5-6	TGTGCCAGCAGCCCAGACAGGACCGGGGAGCTGTTTTTT	CASSPDRTGELFF
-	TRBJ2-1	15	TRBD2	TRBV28	TGTGCCAGCAGCCCCGAGGGGAGGGTAAACAGTGAGCAGTTCTTC	CASSPEGRVNSEQFF
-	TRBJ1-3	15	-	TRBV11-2	TGTGCCAGCAGCTTAGAACAGGTGAACGGAAACACCATATATTTT	CASSLEQVNGNTIYF
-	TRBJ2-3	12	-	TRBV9	TGTGCCAGCAGCGTAGCTGCAGATACGCAGTATTTT	CASSVAADTQYF
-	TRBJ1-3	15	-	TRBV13	TGTGCCAGCAGCTTAATGGCAGGGGCTGGAAACACCATATATTTT	CASSLMAGAGNTIYF
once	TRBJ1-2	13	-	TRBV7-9	TGTGCCAGCAGCTTAGCCCAAAACTATGGCTACACCTTC	CASSLAQNYGYTF
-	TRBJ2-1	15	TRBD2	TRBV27	TGTGCCAGCAGCCGAGGGGACTACACTTACAATGAGCAGTTCTTC	CASSRGDYTYNEQFF
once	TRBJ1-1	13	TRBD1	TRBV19	TGTGCCAGTAGTCGGGACAGGATTGAGCAAGCTTTCTTT	CASSRDRIEQAFF
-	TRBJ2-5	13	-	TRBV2	TGTGCCAGAGGGACATCTTATTCAGAGACCCAGTACTTC	CARGTSYSETQYF
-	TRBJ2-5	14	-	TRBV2	TGTGCCAGCAGTCTGGGCGGACTTAAAGAGACCCAGTACTTC	CASSLGGLKETQYF
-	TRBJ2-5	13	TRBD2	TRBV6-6	TGTGCCAGCACAATGGGACTAGTGGTGACCCAGTACTTC	CASTMGLVVTQYF
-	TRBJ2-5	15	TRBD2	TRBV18	TGTGCCAGCTCACCACTAGCGGGCTTCCAAGAGACCCAGTACTTC	CASSPLAGFQETQYF
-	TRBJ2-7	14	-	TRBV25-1	TGTGCCAGCAGTTTGGGGGCCATTCCCTACGAGCAGTACTTC	CASSLGAIPYEQYF
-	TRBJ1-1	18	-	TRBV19	TGTGCCAGTAGTATAGATTCTCGTGTCAGTTCCCTGAACACTGAAGCTTTCTTT	CASSIDSRVSSLNTEAFF
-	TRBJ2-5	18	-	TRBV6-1	TGTGCCAGCAGTGAACGTCGGCTTTGGAGGGGTCATAGGGAGACCCAGTACTTC	CASSERRLWRGHRETQYF
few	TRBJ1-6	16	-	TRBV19	TGTGCCAGTAGTATTCTTGATGGGGGGGCTAATTCACCCCTCCACTTT	CASSILDGGANSPLHF
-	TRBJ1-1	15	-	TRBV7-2	TGTGCCAGCAGCTTACAGGGCGTAGAATACACTGAAGCTTTCTTT	CASSLQGVEYTEAFF
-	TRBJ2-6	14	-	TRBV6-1	TGTGCCAGCAGGTCATCCTCTGGGGCCAACGTCCTGACTTTC	CASRSSSGANVLTF
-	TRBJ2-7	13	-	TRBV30	TGTGCCTGGAGTTTGGGGGCATACTACGAGCAGTACTTC	CAWSLGAYYEQYF
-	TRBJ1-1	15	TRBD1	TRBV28	TGTGCCAGCAGTCCATTCGGGACAGGGGTCACTGAAGCTTTCTTT	CASSPFGTGVTEAFF
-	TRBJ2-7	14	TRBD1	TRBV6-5	TGTGCCAGCAGGCTGGGGACAGTCTCCTACGAGCAGTACTTC	CASRLGTVSYEQYF
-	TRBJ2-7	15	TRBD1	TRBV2	TGTGCCAGCAGCCTCCGGGACAGCGGCTCCTACGAGCAGTACTTC	CASSLRDSGSYEQYF
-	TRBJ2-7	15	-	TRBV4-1	TGCGCCAGCAGCCAGGAGCGGCAACGCTCCTACGAGCAGTACTTC	CASSQERQRSYEQYF
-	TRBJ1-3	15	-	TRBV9	TGTGCCAGCAGTCTTAGCTCTTACTCTGGAAACACCATATATTTT	CASSLSSYSGNTIYF
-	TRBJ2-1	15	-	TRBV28	TGTGCCAGCAGTTTAGGGAGGGGGTACTACAATGAGCAGTTCTTC	CASSLGRGYYNEQFF
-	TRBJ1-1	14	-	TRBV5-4	TGTGCCAGCAGCTGGGCCCCCAGGGGTACTGAAGCTTTCTTT	CASSWAPRGTEAFF
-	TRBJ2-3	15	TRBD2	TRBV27	TGTGCCAGCAGTTATCTGGGACTAGGAGGGGATACGCAGTATTTT	CASSYLGLGGDTQYF
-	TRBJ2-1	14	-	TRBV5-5	TGTGCCAGCAATCGGGACATCTCTTACAATGAGCAGTTCTTC	CASNRDISYNEQFF
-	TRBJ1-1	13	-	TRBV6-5	TGTGCCACCTCCCTGCGGGGCTTCACTGAAGCTTTCTTT	CATSLRGFTEAFF
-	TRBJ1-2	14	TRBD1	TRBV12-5	TGTGCTAGTGGTTTGGCGACAGGGGAAAATGGCTACACCTTC	CASGLATGENGYTF
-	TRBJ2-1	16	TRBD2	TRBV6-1	TGTGCCAGCAGTGAAGCGTGGGGGAGGGCCGCCGAGGAGCAGTTCTTC	CASSEAWGRAAEEQFF
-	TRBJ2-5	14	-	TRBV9	TGTGCCAGCAGCCCCCCCAGTGTCCCGGAGACCCAGTACTTC	CASSPPSVPETQYF
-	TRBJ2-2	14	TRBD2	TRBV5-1	TGCGCCAGCAGCTTGGCCGGGGGGACCGGGGAGCTGTTTTTT	CASSLAGGTGELFF
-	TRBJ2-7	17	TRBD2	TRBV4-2	TGTGCCAGCAGCCCCCACGGAACTAGCGGGAGTCTTGCCGAGCAGTACTTC	CASSPHGTSGSLAEQYF
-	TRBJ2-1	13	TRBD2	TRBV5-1	TGCGCCAGCAGCTTGCGGACTAGTCGGGAGCAGTTCTTC	CASSLRTSREQFF
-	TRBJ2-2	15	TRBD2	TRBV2	TGTGCCAGCATAGGACGTAGCGGGGGGGCTGGGGAGCTGTTTTTT	CASIGRSGGAGELFF
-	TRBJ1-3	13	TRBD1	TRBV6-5	TGTGCCAGCAGTTGGGACAGTGGAAACACCATATATTTT	CASSWDSGNTIYF
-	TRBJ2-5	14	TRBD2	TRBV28	TGTGCCACCAACCTAGCGGGAGCTTCGGAGACCCAGTACTTC	CATNLAGASETQYF
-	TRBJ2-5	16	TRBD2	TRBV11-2	TGTGCCAGCAGCACCGGTAGCGGGGGGGCGGGAGAGACCCAGTACTTC	CASSTGSGGAGETQYF